Following are 13 T cell receptor beta chains from one sample sequenced in a study of blood T cell repertoires in COVID-19. Sequencing used immunoSEQ multiplex PCR; TCRdb keeps in-frame clones, though not all of them. The sample includes some 380,000 clones, 90% seen only once; the top ten take around 7%. Material for sequencing was peripheral blood. The receptors shown here come from a man between 18 and 29 years old with active or convalescent COVID-19.

This chain uses TRBV7-9 with TRBJ1-4; TRBD1 matches at 9 bases. The CDR3 totals 16 residues. J lost 6 bases, V lost 5 bases, and 10 bases had no gene match. CDR1 and CDR2 from the germline V gene are SEHNR and FQNEAQ (reference sequence). In nucleotides, the CDR3 is TGTGCCAGCAGCCCGACCGGGACAGGGTTCCATGAAAAACTGTTTTTT. This gives the protein CASSPTGTGFHEKLFF.

V and J are TRBV2 and TRBJ2-3, with TRBD2 matching over 8 bases. Trimming removed 7 bases from V and 2 bases from J; junction bases left unmatched: 11. This CDR3 contains 16 residues. Per germline, CDR1 SNHLY and CDR2 FYNNEI. CDR3 coding DNA: TGTGCCAGCACCAAATGGGGCGGGGGGATCACAGATACGCAGTATTTT. It yields the protein CASTKWGGGITDTQYF.

The count of this clone is one. The chain has TRBV18 and TRBJ1-1, with a weak D call TRBD1 (6 bases). Per the germline V gene, CDR1 is KGHSH and CDR2 is LQKENI. V lost 0 bases to trimming and J lost 0 bases, with 8 bases between them. The CDR3 runs to 15 residues. The DNA for the CDR3 is TGTGCCAGCTCACCACCGGCAGGGGTGAACACTGAAGCTTTCTTT. Translation gives CASSPPAGVNTEAFF.

This chain joins TRBV7-9 and TRBJ1-2, with a possible D match to TRBD1 (5 bases). CDR3 length equals 15 residues. V lost 5 bases and J 6 bases, leaving 19 bases between the germline ends. Germline V gene lookup returns CDR1 SEHNR and CDR2 FQNEAQ (reference sequence). The CDR3: CASSLFQGQGHGYTF. CDR3 sequence (DNA): TGTGCCAGCAGCCTATTCCAGGGCCAGGGCCATGGCTACACCTTC.

This sequence joins TRBV9 and TRBJ1-6, with D unclear. V lost 0 bases and J lost 9, with 7 bases in between. The V gene's germline CDR1 is SGDLS and CDR2 YYNGEE. This CDR3 is 13 amino acids long. The CDR3 reads CASSVEEISPLHF. The CDR3 bases are TGTGCCAGCAGCGTAGAGGAGATTTCACCCCTCCACTTT. Full variable domain (outside the CDR3, taken from reference TRBV9 and TRBJ1-6): DSGVTQTPKHLITATGQRVTLRCSPRSGDLSVYWYQQSLDQGLQFLIQYYNGEERAKGNILERFSAQQFPDLHSELNLSSLELGDSALYFCASSVEEISPLHFGNGTRLTVT.

The chain carries TRBV10-2 and TRBJ2-2; perhaps TRBD1 as D (5 bases). This CDR3 comprises 16 residues. V lost 2 bases and J 4 bases, leaving 14 bases between the germline ends. CDR1 is WSHSY and CDR2 is SAAADI in the germline V gene. The CDR3 sequence: CASSERQGLGTGELFF. The CDR3 nucleotides are TGCGCCAGCAGTGAGCGGCAGGGTCTAGGCACCGGGGAGCTGTTTTTT.

V and J are TRBV24-1 and TRBJ1-2; TRBD1 aligns across 8 bases. Germline assignment: CDR1 KGHDR and CDR2 SFDVKD. V trimming: 2 bases; J trimming: 10 bases; junction bases outside the gene matches: 5. This CDR3 spans 13 amino acids. The CDR3 nucleotides read TGTGCCACCAGTGATTACAGGGGGAGTGACTACACCTTC. Translating gives CATSDYRGSDYTF.

This clone was detected once. The chain couples TRBV9 to TRBJ2-2; 15 positions match TRBD2. Germline-derived CDR1 and CDR2 are SGDLS and YYNGEE. The CDR3 is made up of 18 amino acids. V shed 4 bases and J 4 bases; nucleotides not matched to a gene: 8. The CDR3 coding sequence is TGTGCCAGCAGCATTCGGACTAGCGGGAGGGCTGGCACCGGGGAGCTGTTTTTT. It specifies CASSIRTSGRAGTGELFF.

In its sample, this clone was seen a few times. V usage is TRBV28 and J usage is TRBJ1-2; D perhaps matches TRBD1 (5 bases). The CDR3 has 15 residues. Germline CDR1 and CDR2: MDHEN and SYDVKM. V lost 4 bases to trimming and J lost 3 bases, with 15 bases between them. The CDR3 DNA reads as TGTGCCAGCAGTTCCCAGTCGGTGGGGCACTATGGCTACACCTTC. Translated, it gives CASSSQSVGHYGYTF.

The rearrangement joins TRBV3-1 (or the pseudogene TRBV3-2) to TRBJ1-6, with D hard to call. The germline V gene encodes CDR1 LGHDT and CDR2 YNNKEL (reference sequence). This CDR3 has 14 residues. The ends were cut back, 1 base at V and 6 bases at J, with 7 bases in the middle. CDR3 residues: CASSQVRSNSPLHF. Here the CDR3 DNA reads TGTGCCAGCAGCCAAGTTCGGAGTAATTCACCCCTCCACTTT.

The chain combines TRBV12-3 or TRBV12-4 with TRBJ2-2; D is perhaps TRBD1 (6 bases). V shed 3 bases and J shed 11 bases, with 10 bases lying between them. The CDR3 loop spans 12 amino acids. CDR3 sequence (DNA): TGTGCCAGCAGTTTGGGGGCTAGAGAGCTGTTTTTT. Its protein is CASSLGARELFF.

The chain carries TRBV5-1 and TRBJ2-5, with TRBD1 identical over 9 bases. This CDR3 is built from 16 residues. V lost 4 bases and J lost 5; bases outside the gene matches: 12. Germline V lookup: CDR1 SGHRS, CDR2 YFSETQ. The DNA of the CDR3 is TGCGCCAGCAGCCTACTTGGGGACAGGGTTTCGGAGACCCAGTACTTC. Residues: CASSLLGDRVSETQYF.

This clone showed up just once. The chain joins TRBV3-1 (or the pseudogene TRBV3-2) to TRBJ2-5, with TRBD2 matching 7 bases. The CDR3 has 17 amino acids. The V gene's germline CDR1 is LGHDT and CDR2 YNNKEL (reference sequence). Unmatched junction bases numbered 11, after V lost 4 bases and J lost 0 bases. The CDR3 DNA reads as TGTGCCAGCAGCCGAAGATGGGCCCGGGAGGACCAAGAGACCCAGTACTTC. Translation gives CASSRRWAREDQETQYF.